This T cell receptor (beta chain) was captured by sequencing in a study of a mutant IDH1 vaccine in newly diagnosed glioma. CDR1 is LNHDA and CDR2 is SQIVND in the germline V gene (reference sequence). The V end lost 2 bases, the J end lost 3 bases, and 10 bases lay between the germline ends. The CDR3 covers 14 residues. Sequenced by immunoSEQ multiplex PCR; TCRdb stores in-frame clones only, minus some. The sample holds 45,000 to 60,000 clones; approximately 90% are singletons and the top ten take 4.5% to 6%. Time point described: week 35, safety follow-up. A 20-mer mutant IDH1 peptide at 300 ug was injected subcutaneously with topical imiquimod. Details on this clone: Its specificity is not known.

The chain joins TRBV19 to TRBJ1-1; possibly TRBD1 for D (6 bases). The sequenced sample was PBMCs, obtained from a glioma patient whose treatment included an IDH1 peptide vaccine. The TCR was taken from a woman in her thirties or forties with glioma. CDR3 coding DNA: TGTGCCAGTAGTATACCTGCAGGGGACACTGAAGCTTTCTTT. Protein: CASSIPAGDTEAFF.